These 8 T cell receptor beta chains originate from one sample sequenced in a study of blood T cell repertoires in COVID-19. The method was immunoSEQ multiplex PCR; TCRdb's version includes in-frame clones alone and lacks a portion of them. The sample yields 200,000 to 300,000 clones, approximately 86% seen once. The sequenced sample was peripheral blood. Receptors originate from a man aged 35 to 55 who had recovered from COVID-19.

The V and J genes are TRBV7-8 and TRBJ2-3; possible D gene TRBD2, 6 bases. Germline assignment: CDR1 SGHVS and CDR2 FQNEAQ. Trimming took 5 bases from V and 3 from J, leaving 12 bases between them. The CDR3 consists of 14 residues. The chain's CDR3 is CASSLGRGTDTQYF. CDR3 in DNA: TGTGCCAGCAGCCTTGGACGGGGGACAGATACGCAGTATTTT.

The chain recombines TRBV7-2 with TRBJ1-2; 10 bases map to TRBD1. The CDR3 contains 14 residues. In germline, CDR1 is SGHTA, CDR2 FQGNSA. J gave up 4 bases and V 5 bases, and 4 bases lay outside the gene matches. As DNA, the CDR3 is TGTGCCAGCAGCCATAGGACAGGGGGCTATGGCTACACCTTC. Translation: CASSHRTGGYGYTF.

V gene TRBV6-2 or TRBV6-3 combines with J gene TRBJ1-3, with no clear D. The germline V gene encodes CDR1 MNHEY and CDR2 SVGEGT. The CDR3 is 11 residues long. The V end lost 6 bases, the J end lost 6 bases, and 6 bases lay between the germline ends. This CDR3 reads CASSPQNTIYF. The CDR3, as DNA: TGTGCCAGCAGCCCTCAAAACACCATATATTTT.

The chain recombines TRBV7-2 with TRBJ2-7; 9 bases align to TRBD1. CDR1 and CDR2 (germline): SGHTA, FQGNSA. Trimming removed 1 base from V and 4 bases from J; junction bases left unmatched: 2. This CDR3 comprises 14 residues. CDR3: CASSLGDRDYEQYF. CDR3 sequence (DNA): TGTGCCAGCAGCTTAGGGGACAGGGATTACGAGCAGTACTTC. The variable domain in full, with the rest retrieved from reference TRBV7-2 and TRBJ2-7, is GAGVSQSPSNKVTEKGKDVELRCDPISGHTALYWYRQSLGQGLEFLIYFQGNSAPDKSGLPSDRFSAERTGGSVSTLTIQRTQQEDSAVYLCASSLGDRDYEQYFGPGTRLTVT.

The V call is TRBV6-2 or TRBV6-3, the J call TRBJ1-5; D remains unclear. Trimming took off 5 bases at V and 2 bases at J, with 13 bases between the two ends. The CDR3 is 15 residues long. Germline V gene data show CDR1 as MNHEY and CDR2 as SVGEGT. The CDR3 DNA is TGTGCCAGCAGTGCGAGGGTATTCGGCAATCAGCCCCAGCATTTT. Translation: CASSARVFGNQPQHF.

The rearrangement links TRBV2 to TRBJ2-5, with 8 positions matching TRBD2. Per the germline V gene, CDR1 is SNHLY and CDR2 is FYNNEI. This CDR3 spans 13 amino acids. CDR3 DNA sequence: TGTGCTACTAGTCCGGGGGGGGTAGAGACCCAGTACTTC. Encoded protein: CATSPGGVETQYF.

The chain links TRBV27 to TRBJ1-5, with 9 bases aligning to TRBD1. The CDR3 length is 14 residues. After removal of 10 bases from V and 7 bases from J, the junction contained 11 bases not matched to a gene. CDR1 MNHEY and CDR2 SMNVEV come from the germline V gene (reference sequence). CDR3 residues: CATRRTGERQPQHF. DNA for the CDR3: TGTGCCACACGTCGGACAGGGGAGAGGCAGCCCCAGCATTTT.

V and J are TRBV10-1 and TRBJ1-2, with TRBD1 identical over 12 bases. The V segment lost 5 bases and the J segment 7 bases; nucleotides outside the gene matches: 5. There are 14 residues in the CDR3. Germline lookup yields CDR1 WNHNN and CDR2 SYGVQD (reference sequence). The CDR3 is CASSRDRGPGGYTF. The CDR3 DNA reads TGCGCCAGCAGTAGGGACAGGGGGCCGGGTGGCTACACCTTC.